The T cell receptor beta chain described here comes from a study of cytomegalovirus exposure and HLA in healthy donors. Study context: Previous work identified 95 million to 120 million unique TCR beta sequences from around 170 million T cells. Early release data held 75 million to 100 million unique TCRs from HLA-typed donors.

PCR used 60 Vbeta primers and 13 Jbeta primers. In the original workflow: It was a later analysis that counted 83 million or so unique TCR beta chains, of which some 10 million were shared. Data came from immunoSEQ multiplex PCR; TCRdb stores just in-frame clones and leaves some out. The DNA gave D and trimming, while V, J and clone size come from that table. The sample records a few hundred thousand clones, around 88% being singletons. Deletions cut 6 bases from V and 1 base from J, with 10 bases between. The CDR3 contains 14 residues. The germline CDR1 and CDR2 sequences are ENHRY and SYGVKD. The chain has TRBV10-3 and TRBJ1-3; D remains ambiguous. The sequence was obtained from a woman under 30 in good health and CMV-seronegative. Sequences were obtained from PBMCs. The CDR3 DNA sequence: TGTGCCATCAGGGTAGCCGGGTCTGGAAACACCATATATTTT. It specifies CAIRVAGSGNTIYF.